The present T cell receptor beta chain was sequenced within a study of Graves' ophthalmopathy and Graves' hyperthyroidism. General observations from the study: Ophthalmopathy progression was predicted by the model at just over 70% sensitivity and 72.22% specificity.

In germline, CDR1 is SGHDN, CDR2 FVKESK. This CDR3 region has 14 residues. In this sample, this clonotype turned up once. As yet, its antigen is unknown. The junction and the germline gene differ at one end; a read error may be behind it. RNA served as the template for amplifying TCR beta CDR3 regions. HTBI primers served in a first-round RT-PCR, which a second-round multiplex PCR followed. TCRdb reprocessed the multiplex PCR reads via MiXCR and lists one record per CDR3 protein. The sample gives around 600,000 distinct CDR3 sequences, 35% to 45% of which show up once; around 3% is in the top ten. The receptor was derived from an adult man with Graves' ophthalmopathy. The V and J genes are TRBV14 and TRBJ2-7; unclear D gene. Sample: peripheral blood. CDR3 bases: TGTGCCAGCAGCCAGTTAGGATACTCCTACGAGCAGTGCTTC. The encoded protein is CASSQLGYSYEQCF.